The 13 T cell receptor beta chains given below trace back to one sample, sequenced in a study of shared clonotypes between healthy human individuals. The table came from immunoSEQ multiplex PCR; TCRdb's copy has only in-frame clones and leaves some out. The repertoire includes millions of clones, 80% to 95% of them detected once, and 0.3% to 0.4% sits in the top ten. Sequenced input: naive CD4+ T cells from PBMCs. Indicated subset: CD45RA+ positively selected. Receptors were obtained from a man aged 18 to 30 in good health. Some clones in this sample may be carry-over from other donors' samples.

V and J are TRBV4-2 and TRBJ1-1, with D possibly matching TRBD1 (6 bases). This CDR3 region has 15 residues. The germline V and J ends were trimmed by 3 bases and 10 bases, with 21 bases remaining between them. CDR1 is LGHNA, CDR2 YNFKEQ, per germline. In nucleotides, the CDR3 is TGTGCCAGCAGCCATCTACGAGGGGGGGCTGCAGGAGCTTTCTTT. Amino acid sequence: CASSHLRGGAAGAFF.

The chain uses TRBV18 and TRBJ1-2; D uncertain. Germline CDR1 is KGHSH and CDR2 is LQKENI. This CDR3 is 17 amino acids long. Trimming took 3 bases from V and 0 from J, leaving 17 bases between them. This chain's CDR3 is CASSPLRLGLANYGYTF. The CDR3 bases are TGTGCCAGCTCACCCCTAAGACTGGGGTTAGCTAACTATGGCTACACCTTC.

J is TRBJ1-1 and V is TRBV7-9, with 10 bases that match TRBD1. CDR3 size: 17 residues. V dropped 4 bases and J dropped 4; count of bases not matched to a gene: 12. CDR1 is SEHNR, CDR2 FQNEAQ, per germline (reference sequence). For the CDR3, the DNA is TGTGCCAGCAGCTCCGACAGGGGGCGAGGGGGAAGCACTGAAGCTTTCTTT. This gives the protein CASSSDRGRGGSTEAFF.

V is TRBV18 and J is TRBJ2-3; possible D gene TRBD2, 5 bases. CDR1 and CDR2 from the germline V gene are KGHSH and LQKENI. V was pared by 8 bases and J by 1 base, with 13 bases between. The CDR3 contains 14 residues. The CDR3 bases are TGTGCCAGCGCATTCCAAGCGGGCACAGATACGCAGTATTTT. It is translated as CASAFQAGTDTQYF.

The gene calls are TRBV25-1 and TRBJ2-5; 13 bases map to TRBD2. This CDR3 is built from 17 residues. Germline assignment: CDR1 MGHDK and CDR2 SYGVNS. Losses at the gene ends were 3 bases for V and 0 bases for J; bases not matched to a gene: 4. CDR3 sequence: CASSDLGTSGNQETQYF. The CDR3 DNA sequence: TGTGCCAGCAGTGACCTTGGGACTAGCGGGAACCAAGAGACCCAGTACTTC. The complete variable domain, with remaining parts taken from reference TRBV25-1 and TRBJ2-5, reads EADIYQTPRYLVIGTGKKITLECSQTMGHDKMYWYQQDPGMELHLIHYSYGVNSTEKGDLSSESTVSRIRTEHFPLTLESARPSHTSQYLCASSDLGTSGNQETQYFGPGTRLLVL.

The chain combines TRBV6-6 with TRBJ1-3; TRBD1 might be the D (5 bases). The V and J ends lost 4 bases and 0 bases respectively, with 10 bases between them. The CDR3 length is 15 residues. Germline CDR1 is MNHNY and CDR2 is SVGAGI (reference sequence). CDR3 region: CASSSQRGSGNTIYF. DNA of the CDR3: TGTGCCAGCAGTTCCCAAAGGGGCTCTGGAAACACCATATATTTT.

This rearrangement joins TRBV5-1 to TRBJ2-5, with D possibly being TRBD2 (7 bases). The CDR3 has 16 amino acids. CDR1 is SGHRS and CDR2 is YFSETQ in the germline V gene. Trimming left V 4 bases short and J 5 bases short, with 21 bases between. The CDR3 here is CASSTGAGAGGETQYF. In nucleotides, the CDR3 is TGCGCCAGCAGCACCGGGGCGGGGGCCGGTGGGGAGACCCAGTACTTC.

This clone was seen once. Written as DNA, the CDR3 is TGTGCCAGCAGCCGGACAGGGGGCTCTGAAGCTTTCTTT. The encoded protein is CASSRTGGSEAFF. V usage is TRBV7-7 and J usage is TRBJ1-1; 11 positions agree with TRBD1. Germline assignment: CDR1 SSHAT and CDR2 FNYEAQ (reference sequence). This CDR3 contains 13 residues. V trimming: 5 bases; J trimming: 6 bases; junction bases outside the gene matches: 2.

The chain carries TRBV30 and TRBJ1-2; D possibly corresponds to TRBD1 (5 bases). The germline V gene encodes CDR1 GTSNPN and CDR2 SVGIG (reference sequence). With 1 base removed from V and 4 bases from J, the gap between germline ends came to 13 bases. This CDR3 contains 14 residues. As DNA, the CDR3 is TGTGCCTGGAGTGCGCAGGGCGGCGGCTATGGCTACACCTTC. The encoded protein is CAWSAQGGGYGYTF. Filled out from reference TRBV30 and TRBJ1-2, the complete variable domain reads SQTIHQWPATLVQPVGSPLSLECTVEGTSNPNLYWYRQAAGRGLQLLFYSVGIGQISSEVPQNLSASRPQDRQFILSSKKLLLSDSGFYLCAWSAQGGGYGYTFGSGTRLTVV.

This chain joins TRBV7-2 and TRBJ1-1, with D perhaps matching TRBD1 (5 bases). Trimming took off 5 bases at V and 1 base at J, with 23 bases between the two ends. Germline CDR1 SGHTA, CDR2 FQGNSA. The CDR3 contains 18 residues. The CDR3 reads CASSPHRGGRKANTEAFF. In nucleotides, the CDR3 is TGTGCCAGCAGCCCGCACCGGGGGGGAAGAAAGGCGAACACTGAAGCTTTCTTT.

The rearrangement uses TRBV18 and TRBJ2-5; TRBD2 aligns across 10 bases. This CDR3 spans 15 amino acids. J gave up 5 bases and V 0 bases, and 3 bases lay outside the gene matches. The germline V gene has CDR1 KGHSH and CDR2 LQKENI. The CDR3 nucleotides are TGTGCCAGCTCACCACCTAGCGGGAGGAGGGAGACCCAGTACTTC. Protein product: CASSPPSGRRETQYF.

This clone was observed a few times. The rearrangement joins TRBV9 to TRBJ1-5; D not resolved. With 2 bases removed from V and 0 bases from J, the gap between germline ends came to 9 bases. The CDR3 length is 15 residues. The V gene's germline CDR1 is SGDLS and CDR2 YYNGEE. CDR3 coding DNA: TGTGCCAGCAGCGTGGGTCCTGATAGCAATCAGCCCCAGCATTTT. Protein: CASSVGPDSNQPQHF.

About this clone itself: Other DNA sequences in this sample translate to the same CDR3. This rearrangement joins TRBV7-3 to TRBJ2-2; D not resolved. Trimming removed 5 bases from V and 2 bases from J, with 3 bases in between. Germline V gene lookup returns CDR1 SGHTA and CDR2 FQGTGA. The CDR3 is made up of 12 amino acids. CDR3 nucleotides: TGTGCCAGCAGCCGCAACACCGGGGAGCTGTTTTTT. This translates into CASSRNTGELFF.